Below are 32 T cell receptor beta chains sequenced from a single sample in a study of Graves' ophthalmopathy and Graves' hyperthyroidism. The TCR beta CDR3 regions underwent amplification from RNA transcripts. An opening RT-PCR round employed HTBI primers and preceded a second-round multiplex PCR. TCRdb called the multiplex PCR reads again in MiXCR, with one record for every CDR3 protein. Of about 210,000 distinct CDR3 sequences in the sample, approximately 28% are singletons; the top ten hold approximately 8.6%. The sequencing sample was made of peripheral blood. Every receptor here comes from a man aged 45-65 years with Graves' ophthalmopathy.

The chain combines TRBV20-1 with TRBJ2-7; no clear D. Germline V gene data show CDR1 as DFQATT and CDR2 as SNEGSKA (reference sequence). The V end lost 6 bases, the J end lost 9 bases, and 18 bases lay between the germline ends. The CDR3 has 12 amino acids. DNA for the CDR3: TGCAGTGCGGAGAGGCCCCCCGAAGGGCAGTACTTC. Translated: CSAERPPEGQYF.

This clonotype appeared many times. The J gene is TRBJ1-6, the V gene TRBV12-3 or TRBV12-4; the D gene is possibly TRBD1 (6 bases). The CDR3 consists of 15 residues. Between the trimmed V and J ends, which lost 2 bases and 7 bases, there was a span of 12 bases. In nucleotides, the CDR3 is TGTGCCAGCAGTTTATTGTCAGGGGTGAATTCACCCCTCCACTTT. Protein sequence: CASSLLSGVNSPLHF.

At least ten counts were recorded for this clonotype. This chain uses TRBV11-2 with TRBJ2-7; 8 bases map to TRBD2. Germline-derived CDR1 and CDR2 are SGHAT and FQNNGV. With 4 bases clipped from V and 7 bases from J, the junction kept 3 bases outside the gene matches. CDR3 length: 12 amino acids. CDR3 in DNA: TGTGCCAGCAGCTGGGGGACTAGTGAGCAGTACTTC. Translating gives CASSWGTSEQYF.

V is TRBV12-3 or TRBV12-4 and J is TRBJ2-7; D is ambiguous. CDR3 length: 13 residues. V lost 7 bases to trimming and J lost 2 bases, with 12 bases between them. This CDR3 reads CASKLTDAYEQYF. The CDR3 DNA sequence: TGTGCCAGCAAGTTAACAGACGCCTACGAGCAGTACTTC.

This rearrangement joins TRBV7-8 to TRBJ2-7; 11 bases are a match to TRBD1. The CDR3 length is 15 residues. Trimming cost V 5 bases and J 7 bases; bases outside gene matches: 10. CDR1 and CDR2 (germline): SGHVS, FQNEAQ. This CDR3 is CASSKGTGGGREQYF. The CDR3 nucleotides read TGTGCCAGCAGCAAAGGGACAGGGGGAGGTAGGGAGCAGTACTTC.

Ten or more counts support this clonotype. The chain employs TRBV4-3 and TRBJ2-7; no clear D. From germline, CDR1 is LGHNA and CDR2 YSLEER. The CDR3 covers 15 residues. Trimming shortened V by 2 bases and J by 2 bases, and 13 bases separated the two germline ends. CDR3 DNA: TGCGCCAGCAGCCAAATCCCGCTAGGGACCTACGAGCAGTACTTC. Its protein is CASSQIPLGTYEQYF.

CDR3 DNA sequence: TGTGCCAGCAGCCCCGGGACAGGTTCTGGCGAGCAGTACTTC. This gives the protein CASSPGTGSGEQYF. J is TRBJ2-7 and V is TRBV12-3 or TRBV12-4, with 8 bases that match TRBD1. V was clipped by 6 bases and J by 6 bases; unmatched bases: 10. The CDR3 has 14 residues.

CDR3 DNA sequence: TGTGCCAGCAGTTTGGAGGGATGGAATGGCTACACCTTC. The encoded protein is CASSLEGWNGYTF. V is TRBV12-3 or TRBV12-4 and J is TRBJ1-2; D is undetermined. The CDR3 extends over 13 amino acids. Trimming stripped 3 bases from V and 6 bases from J, with 11 bases between.

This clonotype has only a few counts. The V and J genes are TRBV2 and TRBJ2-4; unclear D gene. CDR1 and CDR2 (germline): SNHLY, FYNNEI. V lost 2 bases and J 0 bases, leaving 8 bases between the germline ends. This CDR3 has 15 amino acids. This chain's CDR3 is CASSELGLAKNIQYF. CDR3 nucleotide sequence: TGTGCCAGCAGTGAACTCGGTCTAGCCAAAAACATTCAGTACTTC.

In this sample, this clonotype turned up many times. The CDR3 DNA reads TGTGCCAGCAGCTGGGCTAGACAAGAGACCCAGTACTTC. As protein: CASSWARQETQYF. The chain employs TRBV7-2 and TRBJ2-5; no firm D call. Germline loops: CDR1 SGHTA, CDR2 FQGNSA. The germline V and J ends were trimmed by 4 bases and 2 bases, with 8 bases remaining between them. This CDR3 is built from 13 residues.

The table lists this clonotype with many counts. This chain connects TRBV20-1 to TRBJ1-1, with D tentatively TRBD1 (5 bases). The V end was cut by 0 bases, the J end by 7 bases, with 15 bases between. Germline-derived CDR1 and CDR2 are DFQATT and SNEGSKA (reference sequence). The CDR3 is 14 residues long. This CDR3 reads CSARDAGGVGEAFF. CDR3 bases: TGCAGTGCTAGAGATGCCGGGGGGGTAGGTGAAGCTTTCTTT.

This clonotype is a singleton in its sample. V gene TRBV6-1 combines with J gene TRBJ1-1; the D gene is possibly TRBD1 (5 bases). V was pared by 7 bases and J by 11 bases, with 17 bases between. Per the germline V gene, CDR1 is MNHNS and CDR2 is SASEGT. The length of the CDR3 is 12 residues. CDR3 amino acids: CASTSQGREAFF. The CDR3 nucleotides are TGTGCCAGCACCTCGCAGGGCAGAGAGGCTTTCTTT.

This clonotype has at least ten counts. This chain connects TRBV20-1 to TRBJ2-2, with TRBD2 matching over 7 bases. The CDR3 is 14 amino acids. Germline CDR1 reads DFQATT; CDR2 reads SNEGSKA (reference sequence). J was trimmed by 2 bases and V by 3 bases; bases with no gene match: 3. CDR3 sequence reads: CSARPGLNTGELFF. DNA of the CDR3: TGCAGTGCTAGGCCGGGACTAAACACCGGGGAGCTGTTTTTT.

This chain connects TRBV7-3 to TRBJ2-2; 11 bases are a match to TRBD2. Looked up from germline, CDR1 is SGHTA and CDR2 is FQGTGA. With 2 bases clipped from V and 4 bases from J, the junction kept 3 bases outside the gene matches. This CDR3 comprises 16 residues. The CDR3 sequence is CASSLVAGGRTGELFF. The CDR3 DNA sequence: TGTGCCAGCAGCTTAGTAGCGGGAGGGCGCACCGGGGAGCTGTTTTTT.

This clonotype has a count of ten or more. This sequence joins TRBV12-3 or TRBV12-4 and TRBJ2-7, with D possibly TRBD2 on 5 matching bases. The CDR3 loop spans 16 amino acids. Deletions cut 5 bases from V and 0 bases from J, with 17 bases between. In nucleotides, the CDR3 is TGTGCCAGCAGTCCGTTGGACTCCTCGAGCTCCTACGAGCAGTACTTC. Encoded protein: CASSPLDSSSSYEQYF.

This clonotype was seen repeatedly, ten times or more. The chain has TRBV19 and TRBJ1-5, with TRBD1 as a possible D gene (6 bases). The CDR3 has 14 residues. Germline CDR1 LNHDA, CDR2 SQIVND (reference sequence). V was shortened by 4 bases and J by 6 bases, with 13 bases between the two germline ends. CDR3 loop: CASSRGGMGQPQHF. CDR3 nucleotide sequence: TGTGCCAGTAGTAGGGGGGGCATGGGTCAGCCCCAGCATTTT.

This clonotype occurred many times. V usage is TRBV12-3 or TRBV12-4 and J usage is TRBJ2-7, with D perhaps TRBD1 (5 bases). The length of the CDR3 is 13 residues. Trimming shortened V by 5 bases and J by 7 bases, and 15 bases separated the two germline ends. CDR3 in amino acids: CASSPRGAGEQYF. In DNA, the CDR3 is TGTGCCAGCAGTCCCCGTGGGGCCGGGGAGCAGTACTTC.

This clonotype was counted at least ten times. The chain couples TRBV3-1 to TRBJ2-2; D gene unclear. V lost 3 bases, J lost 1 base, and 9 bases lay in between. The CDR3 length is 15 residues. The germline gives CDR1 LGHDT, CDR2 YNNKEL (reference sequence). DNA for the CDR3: TGTGCCAGCAGCCAGCAGCGAGTGAACACCGGGGAGCTGTTTTTT. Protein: CASSQQRVNTGELFF.

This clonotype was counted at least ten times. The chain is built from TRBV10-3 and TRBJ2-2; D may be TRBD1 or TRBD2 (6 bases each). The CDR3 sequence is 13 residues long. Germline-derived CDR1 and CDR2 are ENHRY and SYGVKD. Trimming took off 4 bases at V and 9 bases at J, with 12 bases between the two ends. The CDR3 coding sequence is TGTGCCATCAGTGTCACAGGGACTCGGGAGCTGTTTTTT. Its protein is CAISVTGTRELFF.

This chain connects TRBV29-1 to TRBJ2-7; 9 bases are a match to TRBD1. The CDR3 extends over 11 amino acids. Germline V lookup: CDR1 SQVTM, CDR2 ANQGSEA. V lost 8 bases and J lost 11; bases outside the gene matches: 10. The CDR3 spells CSIGQGSREYF. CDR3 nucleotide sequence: TGCAGCATAGGACAGGGGAGTAGGGAGTACTTC.

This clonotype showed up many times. As DNA, the CDR3 is TGTGCCAGCAGTGCCGAGACCTCTGGGGCCAACGTCCTGACTTTC. This codes for CASSAETSGANVLTF. The chain recombines TRBV2 with TRBJ2-6, with unresolved D. V dropped 4 bases and J dropped 0 bases, with 7 bases sitting between them. The CDR3 runs to 15 residues. Germline V CDR1 and CDR2: SNHLY, FYNNEI.

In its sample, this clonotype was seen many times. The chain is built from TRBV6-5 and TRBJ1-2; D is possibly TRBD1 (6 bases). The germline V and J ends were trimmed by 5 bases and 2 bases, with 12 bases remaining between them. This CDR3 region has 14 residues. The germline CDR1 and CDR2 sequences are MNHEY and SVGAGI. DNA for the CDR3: TGTGCCAGCAGTCCCGGGACAAGCAACTATGGCTACACCTTC. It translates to CASSPGTSNYGYTF.

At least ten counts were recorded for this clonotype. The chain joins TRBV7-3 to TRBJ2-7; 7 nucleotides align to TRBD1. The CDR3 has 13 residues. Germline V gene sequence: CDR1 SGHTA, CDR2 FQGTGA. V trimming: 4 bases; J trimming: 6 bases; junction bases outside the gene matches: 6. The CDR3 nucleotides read TGTGCCAGCAGCTCGGGGAACAGGGGCGAGCAGTACTTC. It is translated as CASSSGNRGEQYF.

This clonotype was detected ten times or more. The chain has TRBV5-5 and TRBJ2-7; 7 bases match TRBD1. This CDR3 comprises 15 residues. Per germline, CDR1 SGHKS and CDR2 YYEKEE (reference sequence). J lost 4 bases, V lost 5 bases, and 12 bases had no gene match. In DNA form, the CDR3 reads TGTGCCAGCAGTCTCTCCGGGACAGTACCATACGAGCAGTACTTC. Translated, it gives CASSLSGTVPYEQYF. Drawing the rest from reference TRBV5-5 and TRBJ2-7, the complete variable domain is DAGVTQSPTHLIKTRGQQVTLRCSPISGHKSVSWYQQVLGQGPQFIFQYYEKEERGRGNFPDRFSARQFPNYSSELNVNALLLGDSALYLCASSLSGTVPYEQYFGPGTRLTVT.

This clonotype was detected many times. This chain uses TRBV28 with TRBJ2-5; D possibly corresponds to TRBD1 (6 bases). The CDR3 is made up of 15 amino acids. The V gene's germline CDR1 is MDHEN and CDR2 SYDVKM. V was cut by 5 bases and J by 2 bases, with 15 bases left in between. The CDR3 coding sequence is TGTGCCAGCAGTCTCGCCAGGACAGAACAAGAGACCCAGTACTTC. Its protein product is CASSLARTEQETQYF. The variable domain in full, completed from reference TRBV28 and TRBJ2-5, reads DVKVTQSSRYLVKRTGEKVFLECVQDMDHENMFWYRQDPGLGLRLIYFSYDVKMKEKGDIPEGYSVSREKKERFSLILESASTNQTSMYLCASSLARTEQETQYFGPGTRLLVL.

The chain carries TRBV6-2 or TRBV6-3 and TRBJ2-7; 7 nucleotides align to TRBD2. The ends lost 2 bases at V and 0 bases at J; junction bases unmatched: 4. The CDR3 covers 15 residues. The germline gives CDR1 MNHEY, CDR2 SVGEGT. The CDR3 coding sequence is TGTGCCAGCAGTTACGCCGGGGAGGGCTCCTACGAGCAGTACTTC. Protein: CASSYAGEGSYEQYF.

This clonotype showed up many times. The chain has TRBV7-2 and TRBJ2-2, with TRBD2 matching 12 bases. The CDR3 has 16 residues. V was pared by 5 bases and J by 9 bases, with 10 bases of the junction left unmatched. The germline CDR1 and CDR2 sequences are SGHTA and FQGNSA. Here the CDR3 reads CASSAQGTSGPRELFF. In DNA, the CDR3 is TGTGCCAGCAGCGCCCAAGGGACTAGCGGGCCCCGGGAGCTGTTTTTT.

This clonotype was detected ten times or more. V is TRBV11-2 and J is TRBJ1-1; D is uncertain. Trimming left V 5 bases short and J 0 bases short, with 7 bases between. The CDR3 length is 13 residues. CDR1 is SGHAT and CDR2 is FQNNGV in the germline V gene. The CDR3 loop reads CASSQYLNTEAFF. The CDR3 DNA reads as TGTGCCAGCAGCCAGTATCTGAACACTGAAGCTTTCTTT.

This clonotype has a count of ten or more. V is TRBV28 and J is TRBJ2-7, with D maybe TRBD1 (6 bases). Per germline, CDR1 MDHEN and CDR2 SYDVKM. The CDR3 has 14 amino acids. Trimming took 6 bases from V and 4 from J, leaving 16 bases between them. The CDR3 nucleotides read TGTGCCAGCAGGGAATACAGGGATGCTTACGAGCAGTACTTC. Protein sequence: CASREYRDAYEQYF.

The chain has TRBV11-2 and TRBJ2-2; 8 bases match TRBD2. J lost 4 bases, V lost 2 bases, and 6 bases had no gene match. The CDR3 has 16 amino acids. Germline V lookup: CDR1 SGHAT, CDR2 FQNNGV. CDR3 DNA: TGTGCCAGCAGCTTATGGGGTCTAGCGGGCACCGGGGAGCTGTTTTTT. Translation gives CASSLWGLAGTGELFF.

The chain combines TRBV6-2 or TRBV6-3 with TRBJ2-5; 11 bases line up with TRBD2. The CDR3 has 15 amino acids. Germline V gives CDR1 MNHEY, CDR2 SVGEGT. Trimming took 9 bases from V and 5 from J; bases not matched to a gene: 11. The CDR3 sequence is CASRLAGPRRETQYF. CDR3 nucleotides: TGTGCCAGTCGACTAGCGGGGCCTCGGCGGGAGACCCAGTACTTC.

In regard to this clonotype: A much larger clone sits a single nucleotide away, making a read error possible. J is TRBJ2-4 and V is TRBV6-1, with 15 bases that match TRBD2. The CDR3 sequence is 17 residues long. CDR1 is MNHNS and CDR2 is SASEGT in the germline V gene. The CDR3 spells CAGSLGLAGGRGNIQYF. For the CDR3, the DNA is TGTGCCGGCAGCCTGGGACTAGCGGGAGGCCGTGGAAACATTCAGTACTTC.